This T cell receptor (beta chain) is drawn from a study of OX40 agonist ivuxolimab in advanced cancers. Across the study: Intravenous ivuxolimab was administered to patients every 2 weeks at 0.01 to 10 mg/kg.

V gave up 2 bases and J gave up 1 base, with 9 bases separating them. Germline loops: CDR1 SGHDT, CDR2 YYEEEE. The CDR3 is 14 residues long. The assay was immunoSEQ multiplex PCR, and TCRdb's table has in-frame clones only and misses some. This sample has tens of thousands of clones, with around 87% found just once. This specimen was CD4+ or CD8+ T cells sorted from blood, taken in a trial of the OX40 agonist ivuxolimab. This sequence joins TRBV5-6 and TRBJ1-2; D is possibly TRBD1 (5 bases). The clonotype comes from an adult with an advanced solid tumor such as melanoma, head and neck, liver or kidney cancer. The DNA of the CDR3 is TGTGCCAGCAGCTTTCGGCAGGGTAACTATGGCTACACCTTC. Translation: CASSFRQGNYGYTF. The full variable domain, its missing parts supplied by reference TRBV5-6 and TRBJ1-2, is DAGVTQSPTHLIKTRGQQVTLRCSPKSGHDTVSWYQQALGQGPQFIFQYYEEEERQRGNFPDRFSGHQFPNYSSELNVNALLLGDSALYLCASSFRQGNYGYTFGSGTRLTVV.